The clone carrying this TCR beta chain is a singleton in its sample. This entry is derived from a study of T cell changes during pregnancy in multiple sclerosis. CDR1 and CDR2 (germline): SGHNT, YYREEE (reference sequence). The CDR3 has 16 amino acids. The germline V and J ends were trimmed by 0 bases and 4 bases, with 16 bases remaining between them. TCRdb's copy holds only in-frame clones and misses some; the assay was immunoSEQ multiplex PCR. The sample shows 65,000 to 80,000 clones, around 93% of them seen only once. This TCR derives from a female donor with multiple sclerosis, enrolled in a pregnancy study. The source was peripheral blood, collected in the second trimester of pregnancy. This sequence joins TRBV5-4 and TRBJ1-2; D gene uncertain. The CDR3 DNA is TGTGCCAGCAGCTTGGAGGCTGCGCCCCGCGGCTATGGCTACACCTTC. Its protein is CASSLEAAPRGYGYTF.